This T cell receptor (beta chain) emerged from a study of radiotherapy plus CTLA-4 blockade in lung cancer. Findings and caveats of the study: Response, reportedly, was best predicted by interferon-beta along with early blood T cell clone dynamics. Clones derived from tumor TCRs expanded in blood after radiotherapy plus ipilimumab.

Here immunoSEQ multiplex PCR was the method, and the copy in TCRdb shows in-frame clones only, minus some. The data contain roughly 30,000 clones, 75% to 85% of them seen just once; the ten biggest clones take up 20% to 25%. This CDR3 contains 14 residues. V lost 6 bases to trimming and J lost 4 bases; unmatched junction nucleotides: 8. CDR1 and CDR2 (germline): SNHLY, FYNNEI. Details on this clone: Its antigen remains unknown.

The clonotype originates from a human donor with non-small cell lung cancer that progressed on radiotherapy plus ipilimumab. The source was peripheral blood, collected from a patient treated with radiotherapy plus ipilimumab. The chain has TRBV2 and TRBJ2-7, with TRBD1 matching over 8 bases. CDR3 sequence: CASRTGTGDYEQYF. In DNA, the CDR3 is TGTGCCAGCAGGACTGGGACAGGTGATTACGAGCAGTACTTC.